This is a list of T cell receptor beta chains from one sample in a study of spatial heterogeneity in lung cancer. Each CDR3 protein gets one entry after TCRdb re-called the 5' RACE reads with MiXCR. The sample shows about 10,000 distinct CDR3 sequences, around 5.8% of them seen only once. This material consisted of normal lung tissue next to the tumor, taken at surgery. The receptors stem from a male donor with early-stage non-small cell lung cancer. Each CDR3 is given with its conserved first and last residue. A D gene is named only where the DNA matches it firmly. Each size is once, few, many, or a class for an expanded clone.

TRBJ2-1,many,.,TRBV18,CASSPRQGGESYNEQFF,TGTGCCAGCTCACCACGTCAAGGAGGGGAATCCTACAATGAGCAGTTCTTC
TRBJ2-1,large,TRBD1,TRBV7-2,CASSSDRGASSYNEQFF,TGTGCCAGCAGCTCGGACAGGGGCGCAAGCTCCTACAATGAGCAGTTCTTC
TRBJ1-3,many,.,TRBV9,CASSVAGPGDTIYF,TGTGCCAGCAGCGTAGCCGGGCCAGGGGACACCATATATTTT
TRBJ2-1,few,.,TRBV30,CAWSASEEQFF,TGTGCCTGGAGTGCTAGCGAGGAGCAGTTCTTC
TRBJ2-2,medium-sized,TRBD2,TRBV9,CASSVAGTSFVGELFF,TGTGCCAGCAGCGTAGCCGGGACTAGTTTTGTTGGGGAGCTGTTTTTT
TRBJ2-3,many,TRBD2,TRBV13,CASNQRLAGGYTDTQYF,TGTGCCAGCAACCAGCGGCTAGCGGGGGGGTACACAGATACGCAGTATTTT
TRBJ2-3,many,TRBD2,TRBV7-9,CASSDSSGGASDTQYF,TGTGCCAGCAGTGACTCTAGCGGGGGGGCCTCAGATACGCAGTATTTT
TRBJ1-6,medium-sized,.,TRBV25-1,CASSERVGSPLHF,TGTGCCAGCAGTGAAAGGGTTGGCTCACCCCTCCACTTT
TRBJ2-1,many,TRBD2,TRBV6-5,CASRGIAGVAFGVINEQFF,TGTGCCAGCAGAGGTATAGCGGGAGTTGCTTTCGGTGTGATCAATGAGCAGTTCTTC
TRBJ2-2,large,.,TRBV7-2,CASSFVGNTGELFF,TGTGCCAGCAGCTTTGTTGGGAACACCGGGGAGCTGTTTTTT
TRBJ1-3,many,.,TRBV20-1,CSALDRSGSGNTIYF,TGCAGTGCGCTTGACAGGTCGGGATCTGGAAACACCATATATTTT
TRBJ1-1,many,.,TRBV12-3/TRBV12-4,CASSQIGGSTEAFF,TGTGCCAGCAGCCAGATCGGGGGTAGCACTGAAGCTTTCTTT